This entry concerns a single T cell receptor (beta chain). Noted time point: 2015-2016 season, 7 days after influenza vaccination. Libraries were prepared by immunoSEQ multiplex PCR; TCRdb keeps only in-frame clonotypes and omits some of them. The sample has 8,500 to 9,000 clones; 82% are singletons. The sample originates from a study of follicular helper T cells after annual influenza vaccination. V was trimmed by 1 base and J by 5 bases, leaving 11 bases between them. CDR3 length equals 14 residues. Germline V gives CDR1 SGHVS, CDR2 FNYEAQ. The clonotype was recovered from an adult who received the influenza vaccine. The starting material was CXCR5+ CD38- circulating T follicular helper cells from blood, obtained 7 days after influenza vaccination. Subset denoted: circulating Tfh, non-naive CD4+CXCR5+PD-1+ (ICOS+CD38+ or ICOS-CD38-). The chain recombines TRBV7-6 with TRBJ1-1; D call uncertain. The chain's CDR3 is CASSLGSGGTEAFF. In DNA form, the CDR3 reads TGTGCCAGCAGCTTAGGGTCGGGAGGTACTGAAGCTTTCTTT.